The 25 T cell receptor beta chains in this list originate from one sample, sequenced in a study of response to subunit inactivated influenza vaccine. TCRdb called the RT-PCR reads again in MiXCR, with one record for every CDR3 protein. The sample lists under 750,000 distinct CDR3 sequences, about 11% occurring once. This specimen was PBMCs from blood, taken on the day of vaccination. Receptor source: a man over 45 who received an inactivated influenza vaccine.

The chain couples TRBV6-1 to TRBJ1-1; D is undetermined. V was clipped by 4 bases and J by 0 bases, with 12 bases between them. The length of the CDR3 is 15 residues. Germline V gene lookup returns CDR1 MNHNS and CDR2 SASEGT. The CDR3 bases are TGTGCCAGCAGTGCATCGGAAGGTGTGAACACTGAAGCTTTCTTT. This encodes CASSASEGVNTEAFF.

The chain links TRBV7-2 to TRBJ2-1; TRBD1 agrees at 7 bases. The CDR3 runs to 12 residues. The V and J ends lost 5 bases and 9 bases, in that order; junction bases with no gene match: 4. Germline assignment: CDR1 SGHTA and CDR2 FQGNSA. The CDR3 spells CASSRRQGEQFF. The DNA for the CDR3 is TGTGCCAGCAGCCGCCGACAGGGTGAGCAGTTCTTC.

The V call is TRBV4-1, the J call TRBJ1-6; 9 bases align to TRBD1. The CDR3 totals 15 residues. CDR1 is MGHRA, CDR2 YSYEKL, per germline. The junction had 7 bases not matched to a gene; V was cut back by 3 bases and J by 10 bases. The CDR3 is CASSQPNRGRSPLHF. The CDR3 DNA reads as TGCGCCAGCAGCCAGCCAAACAGGGGGCGGTCACCCCTCCACTTT.

Regarding this clonotype: Relative to the germline gene, one junction end is altered; a read error may explain this. The genes are TRBV6-5 and TRBJ2-7, with 8 bases fitting TRBD1. Germline CDR1 is MNHEY and CDR2 is SVGAGI. The CDR3 is 13 amino acids. The CDR3 DNA is TGTGCCAGCAGTTCTCCAGGGGACAGGTATCTGAACTTC. It encodes CASSSPGDRYLNF.

The chain has TRBV29-1 and TRBJ2-3; 13 bases line up with TRBD2. The V gene's germline CDR1 is SQVTM and CDR2 ANQGSEA. The CDR3 contains 15 residues. V shed 7 bases and J 5 bases; nucleotides not matched to a gene: 9. The CDR3 loop reads CSAWTSGSEKDTQYF. In DNA form, the CDR3 reads TGCAGCGCCTGGACTAGCGGGAGTGAGAAAGATACGCAGTATTTT.

This clonotype was seen a handful of times. The genes are TRBV6-4 and TRBJ1-5; no definite D call. V was trimmed by 3 bases and J by 0 bases, leaving 21 bases between them. Per germline, CDR1 MRHNA and CDR2 SNTAGT. The CDR3 spans 19 residues. The CDR3 is CASSESSVTTVLSNQPQHF. Here the CDR3 DNA reads TGTGCCAGCAGTGAGTCGAGTGTGACAACCGTCCTTAGCAATCAGCCCCAGCATTTT.

The rearrangement links TRBV29-1 to TRBJ2-5, with D uncertain. Germline assignment: CDR1 SQVTM and CDR2 ANQGSEA. With 6 bases removed from V and 5 bases from J, the gap between germline ends came to 13 bases. The CDR3 totals 12 residues. The CDR3 DNA sequence: TGCAGCGTGCTGACCCTACGGGAGACCCAGTACTTC. Residues: CSVLTLRETQYF.

There are a few counts of this clonotype. The J gene is TRBJ1-2, the V gene TRBV10-3, with D maybe TRBD1 (6 bases). There are 13 residues in the CDR3. Germline CDR1 is ENHRY and CDR2 is SYGVKD. V was cut by 5 bases and J by 4 bases, with 11 bases left in between. The CDR3 DNA reads as TGTGCCATCAGTACAGGGATCGGCTATGGCTACACCTTC. Its protein is CAISTGIGYGYTF.

This clonotype occurred a few times. The V and J genes are TRBV5-6 and TRBJ2-7, with D possibly matching TRBD2 (6 bases). This CDR3 contains 15 residues. Trimming removed 7 bases from V and 4 bases from J, with 21 bases in between. From germline, CDR1 is SGHDT and CDR2 YYEEEE. This CDR3 reads CASHKKRSGGYEQYF. The DNA of the CDR3 is TGTGCCAGCCATAAAAAGAGGAGCGGAGGGTACGAGCAGTACTTC.

In regard to this clonotype: Being one base from a much bigger clone, this may be a read error. CDR3 amino acids: CVSSYQGTGAGELFF. CDR3 nucleotide sequence: TGTGTCAGCAGTTACCAAGGGACAGGGGCCGGGGAGCTGTTTTTT. The chain carries TRBV6-2 or TRBV6-3 and TRBJ2-2; 10 nucleotides match TRBD1. Germline CDR1 and CDR2: MNHEY and SVGEGT. This CDR3 has 15 amino acids.

This clonotype was observed many times. This sequence joins TRBV20-1 and TRBJ1-2; TRBD1 matches at 8 bases. The CDR3 consists of 13 residues. Germline-derived CDR1 and CDR2 are DFQATT and SNEGSKA (reference sequence). J gave up 3 bases and V 2 bases, and 2 bases lay outside the gene matches. In DNA form, the CDR3 reads TGCAGTGCTAGACAGACAGGGGACTATGGCTACACCTTC. Translation: CSARQTGDYGYTF.

This clonotype was observed a few times. The chain has TRBV30 and TRBJ2-1, with D maybe TRBD1 (5 bases). The V and J ends lost 0 bases and 8 bases respectively, with 20 bases between them. This CDR3 region has 16 residues. Germline CDR1 GTSNPN, CDR2 SVGIG (reference sequence). CDR3 sequence reads: CAWSVTVGQLQDEQFF. CDR3 sequence (DNA): TGTGCCTGGAGTGTAACCGTGGGGCAGCTTCAAGATGAGCAGTTCTTC. Based on the CDR3 plus reference TRBV30 and TRBJ2-1, the full variable domain is SQTIHQWPATLVQPVGSPLSLECTVEGTSNPNLYWYRQAAGRGLQLLFYSVGIGQISSEVPQNLSASRPQDRQFILSSKKLLLSDSGFYLCAWSVTVGQLQDEQFFGPGTRLTVL.

The chain combines TRBV6-1 with TRBJ2-7; no reliable D call. CDR1 is MNHNS, CDR2 SASEGT, per germline. V was cut by 6 bases and J by 2 bases, with 14 bases left in between. The CDR3 has 14 amino acids. In DNA, the CDR3 is TGTGCCAGCAGCAGTGGACGGCAAGCCTACGAGCAGTACTTC. Protein: CASSSGRQAYEQYF.

There are a few counts of this clonotype. The chain uses TRBV3-1 and TRBJ2-3, with 9 bases that match TRBD1. The CDR3 covers 13 residues. J lost 4 bases, V lost 4 bases, and 0 bases had no gene match. Per the germline V gene, CDR1 is LGHDT and CDR2 is YNNKEL (reference sequence). CDR3 coding DNA: TGTGCCAGCAGCCGGGACAGGGCAGATACGCAGTATTTT. Translation gives CASSRDRADTQYF.

This clonotype was picked up many times. The chain combines TRBV7-9 with TRBJ2-1, with 8 bases fitting TRBD2. The CDR3 has 16 amino acids. The ends lost 5 bases at V and 4 bases at J; junction bases unmatched: 10. Germline assignment: CDR1 SEHNR and CDR2 FQNEAQ (reference sequence). CDR3 protein: CASSRLGAGGYNEQFF. CDR3 nucleotide sequence: TGTGCCAGCAGCCGCCTCGGGGCGGGGGGTTACAATGAGCAGTTCTTC. The variable domain in full, completed from reference TRBV7-9 and TRBJ2-1, reads DTGVSQNPRHKITKRGQNVTFRCDPISEHNRLYWYRQTLGQGPEFLTYFQNEAQLEKSRLLSDRFSAERPKGSFSTLEIQRTEQGDSAMYLCASSRLGAGGYNEQFFGPGTRLTVL.

This clonotype was seen at least ten times. This chain joins TRBV5-1 and TRBJ1-4; a weak D match, TRBD1 (6 bases). The CDR3 totals 18 residues. V was shortened by 0 bases and J by 0 bases, with 15 bases between the two germline ends. Germline lookup yields CDR1 SGHRS and CDR2 YFSETQ. CDR3 sequence reads: CASSLVQGTVATNEKLFF. The CDR3 nucleotides read TGCGCCAGCAGCTTGGTACAGGGAACAGTTGCAACTAATGAAAAACTGTTTTTT.

V usage is TRBV5-1 and J usage is TRBJ2-1; 10 positions match TRBD1. From germline, CDR1 is SGHRS and CDR2 YFSETQ. The CDR3 has 14 residues. The trim removed 5 bases at V and 9 bases at J, leaving 8 bases unmatched. CDR3 sequence (DNA): TGCGCCAGCAGTCCAGGGACAGGGGATTCTGAGCAGTTCTTC. It is translated as CASSPGTGDSEQFF.

In this sample, this clonotype turned up a few times. The chain recombines TRBV5-5 with TRBJ2-7; D gene uncertain. Looked up from germline, CDR1 is SGHKS and CDR2 is YYEKEE (reference sequence). V was shortened by 0 bases and J by 9 bases, with 22 bases between the two germline ends. There are 16 residues in the CDR3. The CDR3 protein is CASSLDGSPSPGVQYF. The DNA for the CDR3 is TGTGCCAGCAGCTTGGATGGCAGCCCCTCACCGGGCGTGCAGTACTTC.

The V and J genes are TRBV7-2 and TRBJ2-5; 7 positions match TRBD1. The CDR3 sequence is 14 residues long. From germline, CDR1 is SGHTA and CDR2 FQGNSA. Germline trimming cut 5 bases from V and 4 bases from J; bases unmatched to any gene: 7. The CDR3 DNA reads TGTGCCAGCAGCAAACAGGGGTGGGGAGAGACCCAGTACTTC. This sequence encodes CASSKQGWGETQYF.

Written as DNA, the CDR3 is TGCGCCAGCAGCTTGGCCGGTGATGTGGCTTGGGGGCTGTTTTTT. The encoded protein is CASSLAGDVAWGLFF. V is TRBV5-1 and J is TRBJ2-2; D gene ambiguous. CDR3 length equals 15 residues. CDR1 and CDR2 from the germline V gene are SGHRS and YFSETQ. The ends were cut back, 0 bases at V and 13 bases at J, with 19 bases in the middle.

A few counts support this clonotype. This sequence joins TRBV9 and TRBJ2-2; D is unclear. The ends were cut back, 5 bases at V and 1 base at J, with 9 bases in the middle. The CDR3 sequence is 14 residues long. The germline V gene has CDR1 SGDLS and CDR2 YYNGEE. CDR3 nucleotides: TGTGCCAGCAGTCCCTTTGAGAACACCGGGGAGCTGTTTTTT. Protein sequence: CASSPFENTGELFF.

The rearrangement uses TRBV11-1 and TRBJ1-4; 8 nucleotides match TRBD1. CDR1 is SGHAT, CDR2 FQDESV, per germline (reference sequence). The CDR3 totals 18 residues. Trimming at V came to 5 bases and at J to 1 base, leaving 12 bases not matched to a gene. CDR3 amino acids: CASSPTIAGGLTNEKLFF. CDR3 bases: TGTGCCAGCAGCCCCACAATTGCAGGGGGCCTAACTAATGAAAAACTGTTTTTT.

CDR3 sequence reads: CASSSRQGNSPLHF. CDR3 nucleotide sequence: TGTGCCAGCAGCTCGCGACAGGGGAATTCACCCCTCCACTTT. The chain is built from TRBV3-1 and TRBJ1-6; 8 bases map to TRBD1. Trimming at V came to 5 bases and at J to 7 bases, leaving 4 bases not matched to a gene. CDR1 and CDR2 from the germline V gene are LGHDT and YNNKEL (reference sequence). CDR3 length equals 14 residues.

Many counts were recorded for this clonotype. The chain combines TRBV11-1 with TRBJ2-3, with 15 bases lining up with TRBD2. From germline, CDR1 is SGHAT and CDR2 FQDESV (reference sequence). Trimming at V came to 5 bases and at J to 2 bases, leaving 8 bases not matched to a gene. There are 18 residues in the CDR3. Written as DNA, the CDR3 is TGTGCCAGCAGCCTAGGGACTAGCGGGGGGCCTTCCACAGATACGCAGTATTTT. This sequence encodes CASSLGTSGGPSTDTQYF.

In its sample, this clonotype was seen a few times. The V gene is TRBV7-3, the J gene TRBJ2-3; unclear D gene. The germline CDR1 and CDR2 sequences are SGHTA and FQGTGA. This CDR3 comprises 15 residues. V shed 5 bases and J shed 4 bases, with 16 bases lying between them. CDR3 bases: TGTGCCAGCAGCCCGAGTCGCGAAAGGCCAGATACGCAGTATTTT. This translates into CASSPSRERPDTQYF.